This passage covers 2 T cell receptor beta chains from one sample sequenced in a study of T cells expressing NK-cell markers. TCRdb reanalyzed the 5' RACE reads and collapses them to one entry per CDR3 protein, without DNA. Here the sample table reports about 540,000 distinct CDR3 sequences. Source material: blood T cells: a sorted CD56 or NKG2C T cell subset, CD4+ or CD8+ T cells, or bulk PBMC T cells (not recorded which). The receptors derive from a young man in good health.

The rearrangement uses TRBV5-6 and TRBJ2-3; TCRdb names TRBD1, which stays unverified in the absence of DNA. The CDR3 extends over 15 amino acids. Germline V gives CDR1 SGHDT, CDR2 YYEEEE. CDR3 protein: CASSLRDRVVDTQYF.

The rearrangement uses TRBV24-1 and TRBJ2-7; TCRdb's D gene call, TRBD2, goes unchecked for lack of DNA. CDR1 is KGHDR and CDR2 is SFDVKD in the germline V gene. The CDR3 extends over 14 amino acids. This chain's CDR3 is CATSTGTSGGEQYF.